This TCR beta chain comes out of a study of OX40 agonist ivuxolimab in advanced cancers. From germline, CDR1 is MNHEY and CDR2 SVGAGI. CDR3 length equals 13 residues. V gave up 2 bases and J gave up 7 bases, with 11 bases separating them. The repertoire was sequenced with immunoSEQ multiplex PCR; TCRdb's copy has only in-frame clones and lacks some. This sample has 81,000 or so clones, with 85% to 95% found just once. This chain joins TRBV6-5 and TRBJ1-2, with D perhaps TRBD1 (5 bases). The source is an adult with an advanced solid tumor such as melanoma, head and neck, liver or kidney cancer. This specimen consisted of CD4+ or CD8+ T cells sorted from blood, obtained in a trial of the OX40 agonist ivuxolimab. CDR3 coding DNA: TGTGCCAGCAGTTACGGGGGGTCTCTTGGCTACACCTTC. Amino acid sequence: CASSYGGSLGYTF.